The entry that follows covers one TCR beta chain sequence. The antigen is unknown. The data derive from a study of T cell responses to AZD1222 COVID-19 vaccine. Study-wide results and caveats: Spike-specific TCR breadth and depth went up after people got two AZD1222 doses. Baseline serostatus was positive in only six or seven AZD1222 recipients.

TCRdb's copy holds only in-frame clones and misses some; the assay was immunoSEQ multiplex PCR. The sample lists about 180,000 clones; around nine tenths were seen once. The material sequenced was peripheral blood, taken on day 0 of AZD1222 vaccination. The sequence derives from an adult in good health.

The CDR3 DNA reads as TGTGCCAGCAGCGGCCCCCTGGGGTTAAAGGGGGCGAACACCGGGGAGCTGTTTTTT. Amino acid sequence: CASSGPLGLKGANTGELFF. V usage is TRBV9 and J usage is TRBJ2-2; tentative D call: TRBD1 (6 bases). Germline V gene lookup returns CDR1 SGDLS and CDR2 YYNGEE. V dropped 3 bases and J dropped 0 bases, with 21 bases sitting between them. The CDR3 contains 19 residues. The full variable domain, completed using reference TRBV9 and TRBJ2-2, is DSGVTQTPKHLITATGQRVTLRCSPRSGDLSVYWYQQSLDQGLQFLIQYYNGEERAKGNILERFSAQQFPDLHSELNLSSLELGDSALYFCASSGPLGLKGANTGELFFGEGSRLTVL.